Listed here are 19 T cell receptor beta chains from one sample, sequenced in a study of T cells in Graves' hyperthyroidism and ophthalmopathy. The investigators amplified TCR beta CDR3 regions from RNA transcripts. HTBI primers were employed in a first-round RT-PCR of the TCR CDR3. Via MiXCR, TCRdb re-called the multiplex PCR reads, giving one row per CDR3 protein. The sample yields some 550,000 distinct CDR3 sequences, roughly a sixth seen once. Sequencing input: blood. Every receptor here comes from a woman aged 40-49 years with Graves' ophthalmopathy.

The chain is built from TRBV7-8 and TRBJ2-7; D remains unclear. This CDR3 is built from 15 residues. V lost 4 bases to trimming and J lost 7 bases, with 20 bases between them. Germline values: CDR1 SGHVS, CDR2 FQNEAQ. The CDR3 is CASSYTGPGAAEQYF. As DNA, the CDR3 is TGTGCCAGCAGCTACACCGGGCCCGGCGCGGCTGAGCAGTACTTC.

This clonotype was seen a handful of times. This chain uses TRBV7-8 with TRBJ2-2; D could derive from TRBD1 or TRBD2 (5 bases each). The CDR3 is made up of 16 amino acids. Germline V gene sequence: CDR1 SGHVS, CDR2 FQNEAQ. Deletions cut 5 bases from V and 3 bases from J, with 16 bases between. CDR3 nucleotides: TGTGCCAGCAGCGCCTCCGGGGCTTGGGACACCGGGGAGCTGTTTTTT. Protein sequence: CASSASGAWDTGELFF.

About this clonotype: Possible read error: a much larger clone is one base away. Since no conserved phenylalanine or tryptophan closes the CDR3, a read error is the likely cause. The chain combines TRBV28 with TRBJ2-1, with no clear D. The V and J ends lost 2 bases and 0 bases respectively, with 8 bases between them. The CDR3 extends over 15 amino acids. Per germline, CDR1 MDHEN and CDR2 SYDVKM. CDR3 amino acids: CASSLHLVSYNEQFL. Here the CDR3 DNA reads TGTGCCAGCAGTTTACATCTGGTCTCCTACAATGAGCAGTTCCTC.

This clonotype was counted a few times. The V and J genes are TRBV6-1 and TRBJ1-1, with 10 bases identical to TRBD1. Germline V gene sequence: CDR1 MNHNS, CDR2 SASEGT. The CDR3 spans 14 residues. V was clipped by 7 bases and J by 3 bases; unmatched bases: 5. Here the CDR3 reads CASNTGTGDTEAFF. CDR3 coding DNA: TGTGCCAGCAACACCGGGACAGGGGACACTGAAGCTTTCTTT.

This clonotype has a count of ten or more. The rearrangement links TRBV5-5 to TRBJ2-7, with D possibly matching TRBD2 (6 bases). V lost 4 bases and J 6 bases, leaving 14 bases between the germline ends. Germline CDR1 SGHKS, CDR2 YYEKEE (reference sequence). CDR3 length: 13 residues. CDR3 DNA sequence: TGTGCCAGCAGCCCCGGGGGACCTCGCGAGCAGTACTTC. Its translation is CASSPGGPREQYF.

This clonotype came up many times. V usage is TRBV12-3 or TRBV12-4 and J usage is TRBJ1-2; D possibly corresponds to TRBD1 (5 bases). The CDR3 spans 14 residues. V shed 7 bases and J shed 8 bases, with 20 bases lying between them. The CDR3 here is CASNKVIQGSGYTF. The CDR3 region has the DNA TGTGCCAGCAACAAAGTAATCCAGGGTTCGGGCTACACCTTC.

This clonotype was seen more than once but under ten times. This rearrangement joins TRBV6-1 to TRBJ2-1; 12 bases are shared with TRBD2. This CDR3 has 16 residues. The V and J ends lost 7 bases and 2 bases, in that order; junction bases with no gene match: 6. Germline lookup yields CDR1 MNHNS and CDR2 SASEGT. DNA of the CDR3: TGTGCCAGCACCCCACGACTAGCGGGAGCCTACAATGAGCAGTTCTTC. Its translation: CASTPRLAGAYNEQFF.

This clonotype was recorded many times. The chain joins TRBV11-3 to TRBJ2-1; possible D gene TRBD1, 8 bases. Germline V gene data show CDR1 as SGHNT and CDR2 as YENEEA. Trimming pared 6 bases from V and 6 bases from J, leaving 15 bases between. The CDR3 contains 14 residues. This CDR3 reads CASSPGGTGNEQFF. The CDR3 nucleotides are TGTGCCAGCAGTCCCGGGGGGACAGGCAATGAGCAGTTCTTC. Drawing the rest from reference TRBV11-3 and TRBJ2-1, the complete variable domain is EAGVVQSPRYKIIEKKQPVAFWCNPISGHNTLYWYLQNLGQGPELLIRYENEEAVDDSQLPKDRFSAERLKGVDSTLKIQPAELGDSAVYLCASSPGGTGNEQFFGPGTRLTVL.

The table lists this clonotype with a few counts. The chain has TRBV3-1 and TRBJ2-7; D may be TRBD1 (5 bases). The CDR3 contains 15 residues. Germline CDR1 LGHDT, CDR2 YNNKEL (reference sequence). V shed 1 base and J shed 2 bases, with 12 bases lying between them. CDR3 loop: CASSQGTAGPYEQYF. CDR3 nucleotide sequence: TGTGCCAGCAGCCAAGGGACGGCAGGGCCCTACGAGCAGTACTTC.

This clonotype appeared a few times. In DNA, the CDR3 is TGTGCCAGCGTCCGCAATGGGGGTAATGAGCAGTTCTTC. Residues: CASVRNGGNEQFF. The rearrangement uses TRBV27 and TRBJ2-1, with D perhaps given as TRBD1 or TRBD2 (5 bases each). Germline CDR1 MNHEY, CDR2 SMNVEV (reference sequence). The V gene lost 8 bases and the J gene lost 7 bases, with 15 bases spanning the gap. The CDR3 has 13 amino acids.

This clonotype was counted ten times or more. In nucleotides, the CDR3 is TGTGCCAGCAGTGAAAGGGGGGGGCGTGAAGCTTTCTTT. Translated, it gives CASSERGGREAFF. The chain employs TRBV6-1 and TRBJ1-1, with a weak D call TRBD1 (6 bases). The V gene's germline CDR1 is MNHNS and CDR2 SASEGT. V lost 2 bases to trimming and J lost 7 bases, with 11 bases between them. CDR3 size: 13 residues.

This clonotype was detected many times. This chain links TRBV20-1 with TRBJ2-5; 10 bases match TRBD2. The germline CDR1 and CDR2 sequences are DFQATT and SNEGSKA (reference sequence). Trimming at V came to 6 bases and at J to 1 base, leaving 5 bases not matched to a gene. The CDR3 is 14 residues long. The DNA for the CDR3 is TGCAGTGCAGTGGCTAGCGGGAGCCAAGAGACCCAGTACTTC. Its protein is CSAVASGSQETQYF.

This chain joins TRBV11-2 and TRBJ2-5, with D possibly being TRBD2 (6 bases). V dropped 5 bases and J dropped 1 base, with 11 bases sitting between them. The CDR3 has 14 amino acids. Germline V lookup: CDR1 SGHAT, CDR2 FQNNGV. The CDR3 nucleotides are TGTGCCAGCAGCCAGCGGGCAGGCCAAGAGACCCAGTACTTC. Its translation is CASSQRAGQETQYF.

The chain employs TRBV10-3 and TRBJ2-3; 7 bases align to TRBD2. Germline values: CDR1 ENHRY, CDR2 SYGVKD. The CDR3 has 15 residues. V lost 2 bases to trimming and J lost 1 base; unmatched junction nucleotides: 3. CDR3 bases: TGTGCCATCAGTGAGCCGGGAGGCGGCACAGATACGCAGTATTTT. It specifies CAISEPGGGTDTQYF.

This clonotype appeared a few times. The chain uses TRBV3-1 and TRBJ2-2; no firm D call. The CDR3 is 13 residues long. CDR1 is LGHDT and CDR2 is YNNKEL in the germline V gene (reference sequence). V was trimmed by 1 base and J by 6 bases, leaving 6 bases between them. The CDR3 sequence is CASSQVSAGELFF. The CDR3 DNA reads TGTGCCAGCAGCCAAGTAAGCGCCGGGGAGCTGTTTTTT.

On this clonotype: A much bigger clone sits one base away, suggesting this may be a read error. This chain uses TRBV27 with TRBJ2-7; TRBD2 agrees at 8 bases. Germline values: CDR1 MNHEY, CDR2 SMNVEV (reference sequence). The CDR3 runs to 15 residues. The DNA for the CDR3 is TGTGCCTGCAGGAAAGCCGGGACTAGTAACCACGAGCAGTACTTC. It is translated as CACRKAGTSNHEQYF.

This clonotype was seen ten or more times. V usage is TRBV11-2 and J usage is TRBJ1-1; no reliable D call. The CDR3 has 14 amino acids. Germline-derived CDR1 and CDR2 are SGHAT and FQNNGV. V lost 2 bases, J lost 1 base, and 8 bases lay in between. CDR3 nucleotides: TGTGCCAGCAGCTTAAGGCCGCAGAACACTGAAGCTTTCTTT. Protein: CASSLRPQNTEAFF.

This clonotype was detected only a few times. The gene calls are TRBV19 and TRBJ2-1; D could derive from TRBD1 or TRBD2 (5 bases each). Germline CDR1 LNHDA, CDR2 SQIVND (reference sequence). The CDR3 is 15 residues long. The V end lost 10 bases, the J end lost 3 bases, and 19 bases lay between the germline ends. The CDR3: CATGKGAFGYNEQFF. As DNA, the CDR3 is TGTGCCACCGGGAAAGGGGCTTTCGGCTACAATGAGCAGTTCTTC. Full variable domain (rest looked up from reference TRBV19 and TRBJ2-1): DGGITQSPKYLFRKEGQNVTLSCEQNLNHDAMYWYRQDPGQGLRLIYYSQIVNDFQKGDIAEGYSVSREKKESFPLTVTSAQKNPTAFYLCATGKGAFGYNEQFFGPGTRLTVL.

The table lists this clonotype with a few counts. The chain joins TRBV7-2 to TRBJ1-2; unclear D gene. V was shortened by 4 bases and J by 3 bases, with 9 bases between the two germline ends. The V gene's germline CDR1 is SGHTA and CDR2 FQGNSA. This CDR3 comprises 13 residues. The CDR3 DNA is TGTGCCAGCAGCTACTGGTGGGACTATGGCTACACCTTC. Translating gives CASSYWWDYGYTF.